These T cell receptor beta chains were read from a single sample in a study of T cell changes during pregnancy in multiple sclerosis. TCRdb keeps only in-frame clones here, not all; method: immunoSEQ multiplex PCR. The sample comprises tens of thousands of clones, approximately 92% of which are singletons, and roughly 1% rests with the top ten. The sample here was peripheral blood, taken in the first trimester of pregnancy. All receptors derive from a female donor with multiple sclerosis, enrolled in a pregnancy study. CDR3s include the opening cysteine and the closing phenylalanine or tryptophan. The D gene is left open where the match is weak. Size is omitted from some rows. Given values are once, few, many or a class for expanded clones.

J gene | D gene | clone size | V gene | CDR3 protein | CDR3 DNA
TRBJ2-2 | TRBD1 | . | TRBV6-5 | CATKTGAGTGELFF | TGTGCCACAAAGACAGGGGCAGGCACCGGGGAGCTGTTTTTT
TRBJ1-1 | . | . | TRBV2 | CASSPPPPKTRAGTEAFF | TGTGCCAGCAGTCCCCCCCCACCGAAAACCCGGGCGGGCACTGAAGCTTTCTTT
TRBJ2-5 | . | . | TRBV4-2 | CASSQDGTEWGGRGLMETQYF | TGTGCCAGCAGCCAAGATGGGACGGAGTGGGGGGGGCGGGGGTTGATGGAGACCCAGTACTTC
TRBJ1-1 | . | . | TRBV6-1 | CATSRGAAGDTEAFF | TGTGCCACTTCCAGGGGAGCGGCGGGGGACACTGAAGCTTTCTTT
TRBJ2-7 | . | . | TRBV5-1 | CASSFSQGFSYEQYF | TGCGCCAGCAGCTTCTCACAGGGATTTTCCTACGAGCAGTACTTC
TRBJ1-3 | . | . | TRBV4-2 | CASSQEWAARGALSSGNTIYF | TGTGCCAGCAGCCAAGAATGGGCAGCACGGGGGGCCCTAAGCTCTGGAAACACCATATATTTT
TRBJ1-2 | . | few | TRBV28 | CASSHRSSNYGYTF | TGTGCCAGCAGTCACAGGAGTTCTAACTATGGCTACACCTTC
TRBJ2-1 | TRBD2 | few | TRBV15 | CATSTRTSGDNEQFF | TGTGCCACCAGCACCCGGACTAGCGGGGATAATGAGCAGTTCTTC
TRBJ2-2 | . | . | TRBV27 | CASSFRPATRSGELFF | TGTGCCAGCAGTTTTCGTCCCGCCACGAGATCCGGGGAGCTGTTTTTT
TRBJ2-7 | TRBD2 | . | TRBV6-1 | CASSASGTSDYEQYF | TGTGCCAGCAGTGCTTCCGGCACTAGCGACTACGAGCAGTACTTC
TRBJ2-7 | . | . | TRBV10-3 | CAISEWGRDEQYF | TGTGCCATCAGTGAATGGGGGCGCGACGAGCAGTACTTC
TRBJ2-7 | TRBD2 | . | TRBV30 | CAWSLLADSYEQYF | TGTGCCTGGAGTCTTCTAGCGGATTCCTACGAGCAGTACTTC
TRBJ1-1 | TRBD1 | . | TRBV30 | CALKAGGAEAFF | TGTGCCTTAAAAGCAGGGGGTGCTGAAGCTTTCTTT
TRBJ2-1 | TRBD2 | . | TRBV14 | CASSTLAGGPNEQFF | TGTGCCAGCAGCACACTAGCGGGAGGGCCCAATGAGCAGTTCTTC
TRBJ2-1 | TRBD2 | . | TRBV2 | CASRIAGASPLDEQFF | TGTGCCAGCAGGATAGCGGGAGCTTCCCCCCTCGATGAGCAGTTCTTC
TRBJ2-1 | TRBD1 | . | TRBV2 | CASSEATGDNEQFF | TGTGCCAGCAGTGAAGCTACAGGGGACAATGAGCAGTTCTTC
TRBJ2-7 | . | . | TRBV30 | CAWSAQRYEQYF | TGTGCCTGGAGTGCTCAGCGGTACGAGCAGTACTTC
TRBJ2-5 | TRBD2 | . | TRBV2 | CASTLAGQVETQYF | TGTGCCAGCACACTAGCGGGGCAAGTAGAGACCCAGTACTTC
TRBJ2-6 | . | . | TRBV12-1 | CASSCRDQGAIHSGANVLTF | TGTGCCAGCAGCTGCCGAGACCAGGGGGCGATTCACTCTGGGGCCAACGTCCTGACTTTC
TRBJ2-7 | . | . | TRBV6-5 | CASSPTGITYREQYF | TGTGCCAGCAGTCCAACAGGGATCACTTATCGCGAGCAGTACTTC
TRBJ1-3 | TRBD1 | . | TRBV19 | CASNPLQGAEGNTIYF | TGTGCCAGTAACCCCCTTCAGGGGGCGGAAGGAAACACCATATATTTT
TRBJ2-5 | . | . | TRBV6-5 | CASSSQQETQYF | TGTGCCAGCAGTTCCCAACAAGAGACCCAGTACTTC
TRBJ2-1 | TRBD1 | . | TRBV7-9 | CASSLATGQGVNEQFF | TGTGCCAGCAGCTTAGCGACGGGACAGGGGGTCAATGAGCAGTTCTTC
TRBJ2-7 | TRBD1 | . | TRBV10-1 | CASSDGQGAVYEQYF | TGCGCCAGCAGTGATGGACAGGGGGCTGTCTACGAGCAGTACTTC
TRBJ2-7 | TRBD1 | . | TRBV5-5 | CASSLGVGTDPEQYF | TGTGCCAGCAGCTTGGGGGTCGGGACAGATCCCGAGCAGTACTTC
TRBJ1-2 | . | . | TRBV20-1 | CSATLNYGYTF | TGCAGTGCTACCCTTAACTATGGCTACACCTTC
TRBJ2-1 | TRBD1 | . | TRBV5-1 | CASSLAGQVYNEQFF | TGCGCCAGCAGCTTGGCGGGACAGGTTTACAATGAGCAGTTCTTC
TRBJ1-1 | TRBD1 | . | TRBV2 | CASSGKGTGVLTEAFF | TGTGCCAGCAGTGGCAAGGGGACAGGGGTTTTGACTGAAGCTTTCTTT
TRBJ2-3 | . | . | TRBV9 | CASSVPGPEGTQYF | TGTGCCAGCAGCGTTCCGGGCCCCGAGGGTACGCAGTATTTT
TRBJ2-3 | . | . | TRBV4-2 | CASSQRFPGTDTQYF | TGTGCCAGCAGCCAAAGGTTCCCAGGGACAGATACGCAGTATTTT
TRBJ2-7 | TRBD2 | . | TRBV5-1 | CASSWGGLADSYEQYF | TGCGCCAGCAGCTGGGGGGGACTAGCGGATTCCTACGAGCAGTACTTC